This T cell receptor beta chain appears in the sequencing data of a study of cytomegalovirus exposure and HLA in healthy donors. On this clone itself: Its antigen is unidentified. The same CDR3 also results from other DNA sequences found in this sample.

The CDR3 runs to 13 residues. Germline lookup yields CDR1 SGHRS and CDR2 YFSETQ. Trimming took off 1 base at V and 0 bases at J, with 5 bases between the two ends. Primers for the PCR totalled 60 Vbeta and 13 Jbeta. Clones were sequenced by immunoSEQ multiplex PCR, and TCRdb holds only the in-frame ones, with some missing. The sample records about 94,000 clones, 81% being singletons. Findings and limits, study-wide: Available immune exposure information covered CMV serostatus only.

This sequence originates from a human donor in good health. The chain uses TRBV5-1 and TRBJ2-7, with D unresolved. The source material was PBMCs. The CDR3 coding sequence is TGCGCCAGCAGCTTGACCAGCTCCTACGAGCAGTACTTC. This translates into CASSLTSSYEQYF.